This T cell receptor beta chain originates from a study of cytomegalovirus exposure and HLA in healthy donors. Study-level points and caveats: Altogether, some 170 TCR beta chains were recorded as cytomegalovirus-associated. Within a later analysis, the majority of CMV-associated TCR beta chains appeared HLA-restricted. TCR beta V- and J-gene trimming, according to a later analysis, was linked to a missense DCLRE1C variant.

The V and J ends lost 6 bases and 2 bases respectively, with 11 bases between them. The germline V gene encodes CDR1 SGHTA and CDR2 FQGNSA. There are 15 residues in the CDR3. On this clone: What it binds is unknown.

This PCR relied on a set of 60 Vbeta primers and 13 Jbeta primers. Authors' methods: A later analysis counted 80 million or so unique TCR beta chains, some 10 million shared. Assay: immunoSEQ multiplex PCR; the TCRdb copy retains only in-frame clones and omits some. For V, J and clone size, that table is used; D and trimming come from the DNA. The data hold 190,000 or so clones, with 70% to 80% observed a single time. This clonotype was obtained from a girl under 18 in good health and CMV-seropositive. Sequenced input: PBMCs. The chain couples TRBV7-2 to TRBJ2-6; tentative D call: TRBD1 (6 bases). CDR3 DNA: TGTGCCAGCAGTCTAACAGGGACTGGGGCCAACGTCCTGACTTTC. Encoded protein: CASSLTGTGANVLTF.